Below are 27 T cell receptor beta chains sequenced from a single sample in a study of blood T cell repertoires in COVID-19. Using immunoSEQ multiplex PCR, the repertoire was profiled, and TCRdb retains in-frame clones only, with some absent. This sample carries approximately 110,000 clones, 81% of them seen once, and the ten largest clones take over 35%. The sample taken for sequencing was peripheral blood. Receptors originate from a man older than 75 with acute or convalescent COVID-19.

The chain links TRBV28 to TRBJ2-3; 12 nucleotides line up with TRBD2. CDR1 and CDR2 (germline): MDHEN, SYDVKM. With 0 bases clipped from V and 8 bases from J, the junction kept 6 bases outside the gene matches. The CDR3 loop spans 16 amino acids. The CDR3 region has the DNA TGTGCCAGCAGTTTATGGCTAGCGGGAGGGCCGGGTACGCAGTATTTT. It translates to CASSLWLAGGPGTQYF.

The chain employs TRBV11-3 and TRBJ2-3; TRBD2 matches at 8 bases. The CDR3 covers 14 residues. Germline V gives CDR1 SGHNT, CDR2 YENEEA. V was clipped by 4 bases and J by 4 bases; unmatched bases: 4. CDR3 residues: CASSSSLAADTQYF. The CDR3 DNA reads TGTGCCAGCAGCTCCTCACTAGCGGCAGATACGCAGTATTTT.

This clone was detected only a few times. This chain connects TRBV5-4 to TRBJ1-6, with 9 bases that match TRBD1. J gave up 8 bases and V 4 bases, and 4 bases lay outside the gene matches. The length of the CDR3 is 14 residues. Germline CDR1 SGHNT, CDR2 YYREEE (reference sequence). This chain's CDR3 is CASSLQGADSPLHF. DNA of the CDR3: TGTGCCAGCAGCCTACAGGGGGCCGATTCACCCCTCCACTTT.

The chain employs TRBV5-1 and TRBJ2-7; TRBD2 might be the D (5 bases). The CDR3 covers 13 residues. The germline V gene encodes CDR1 SGHRS and CDR2 YFSETQ. Between the trimmed V and J ends, which lost 4 bases and 7 bases, there was a span of 15 bases. The CDR3 region is CASSGLPTGEQYF. The CDR3 DNA follows: TGCGCCAGCAGCGGCCTACCTACGGGGGAGCAGTACTTC.

V gene TRBV7-2 combines with J gene TRBJ1-3; no clear D gene. This CDR3 is 14 amino acids long. CDR1 and CDR2 (germline): SGHTA, FQGNSA. The ends were cut back, 5 bases at V and 0 bases at J, with 8 bases in the middle. Here the CDR3 reads CASSQARSGNTIYF. CDR3 DNA sequence: TGTGCCAGCAGCCAAGCGCGCTCTGGAAACACCATATATTTT.

The chain links TRBV27 to TRBJ2-7; 7 bases map to TRBD1. Germline assignment: CDR1 MNHEY and CDR2 SMNVEV (reference sequence). The CDR3 extends over 13 amino acids. V was pared by 4 bases and J by 4 bases, with 4 bases of the junction left unmatched. CDR3 coding DNA: TGTGCCAGCAGTTCCGACAGGGTTTACGAGCAGTACTTC. This gives the protein CASSSDRVYEQYF.

This rearrangement joins TRBV5-1 to TRBJ1-3; a possible D gene is TRBD1 (6 bases). This CDR3 region has 15 residues. V lost 2 bases and J lost 0, with 9 bases in between. Germline lookup yields CDR1 SGHRS and CDR2 YFSETQ. This CDR3 reads CASSLMDSSGNTIYF. The DNA of the CDR3 is TGCGCCAGCAGCTTAATGGACAGCTCTGGAAACACCATATATTTT.

There are a few counts of this clone. V and J are TRBV5-1 and TRBJ1-4; no clear D. The CDR3 has 14 amino acids. Germline V gives CDR1 SGHRS, CDR2 YFSETQ. V was shortened by 1 base and J by 4 bases, with 8 bases between the two germline ends. This chain's CDR3 is CASSLTADNEKLFF. DNA for the CDR3: TGCGCCAGCAGCTTGACAGCCGATAATGAAAAACTGTTTTTT.

The rearrangement links TRBV2 to TRBJ2-1; 7 positions agree with TRBD1. Germline V gene data show CDR1 as SNHLY and CDR2 as FYNNEI. The CDR3 is 13 residues long. Trimming cost V 6 bases and J 8 bases; bases outside gene matches: 7. The CDR3 DNA is TGTGCCAGCAGCGAGACAGGGTCTCATGAGCAGTTCTTC. It encodes CASSETGSHEQFF.

The J gene is TRBJ2-7, the V gene TRBV20-1; D ambiguous. The V gene lost 5 bases and the J gene lost 3 bases, with 8 bases spanning the gap. Germline CDR1 and CDR2: DFQATT and SNEGSKA (reference sequence). This CDR3 comprises 11 residues. The CDR3 here is CSAGQFYEQYF. As DNA, the CDR3 is TGCAGTGCTGGTCAGTTCTACGAGCAGTACTTC.

The chain combines TRBV5-1 with TRBJ2-5; 8 nucleotides align to TRBD1. Trimming removed 4 bases from V and 3 bases from J; junction bases left unmatched: 5. The CDR3 is 14 amino acids. CDR1 and CDR2 from the germline V gene are SGHRS and YFSETQ. CDR3 DNA: TGCGCCAGCAGCCAGGGACAGGTCAAAGAGACCCAGTACTTC. Protein product: CASSQGQVKETQYF.

The J gene is TRBJ2-1, the V gene TRBV18; no clear D. Germline loops: CDR1 KGHSH, CDR2 LQKENI. Between the trimmed V and J ends, which lost 3 bases and 2 bases, there was a span of 11 bases. This CDR3 contains 15 residues. The CDR3 DNA follows: TGTGCCAGCTCACCCGCTCGGAGCCCCTACAATGAGCAGTTCTTC. Protein sequence: CASSPARSPYNEQFF.

The chain employs TRBV4-3 and TRBJ2-2, with a weak D call TRBD2 (5 bases). This CDR3 region has 18 residues. V lost 0 bases, J lost 1 base, and 15 bases lay in between. The germline V gene has CDR1 LGHNA and CDR2 YSLEER. The CDR3 loop is CASSQEQAAALNTGELFF. Here the CDR3 DNA reads TGCGCCAGCAGCCAAGAACAAGCAGCGGCCTTGAACACCGGGGAGCTGTTTTTT.

The CDR3 coding sequence is TGCGCCAGCAGCCCGTTGGGGGCAGTGGCCAACGAGCAGTACTTC. Translation gives CASSPLGAVANEQYF. J is TRBJ2-7 and V is TRBV5-1, with D maybe TRBD1 (6 bases). V dropped 4 bases and J dropped 5 bases, with 19 bases sitting between them. The CDR3 runs 15 residues. The germline V gene has CDR1 SGHRS and CDR2 YFSETQ.

V is TRBV15 and J is TRBJ2-5, with 10 nucleotides matching TRBD1. V trimming: 3 bases; J trimming: 5 bases; junction bases outside the gene matches: 9. Germline loops: CDR1 LNHNV, CDR2 YYDKDF (reference sequence). The CDR3 covers 16 residues. As DNA, the CDR3 is TGTGCCACCAGCAGGACCCCCGGGACAGGGGTTGAGACCCAGTACTTC. Translation gives CATSRTPGTGVETQYF.

This clone showed up just a few times. The chain uses TRBV28 and TRBJ2-2; a possible D gene is TRBD2 (6 bases). Between the trimmed V and J ends, which lost 3 bases and 7 bases, there was a span of 12 bases. The CDR3 sequence is 14 residues long. CDR1 is MDHEN, CDR2 SYDVKM, per germline. The CDR3 bases are TGTGCCAGCAGTTTGGGAGGTACGGGCGGGGAGCTGTTTTTT. Translation: CASSLGGTGGELFF.

This sequence joins TRBV12-3 or TRBV12-4 and TRBJ2-1; the match to TRBD1 covers 7 bases. This CDR3 contains 11 residues. V lost 5 bases and J lost 13; bases outside the gene matches: 5. CDR3 region: CASSLRDSQFF. CDR3 nucleotides: TGTGCCAGCAGTCTCCGGGACAGCCAGTTCTTC.

This clone showed up just a few times. The sample contains more than one DNA sequence encoding this CDR3. V is TRBV7-2 and J is TRBJ1-3; the D is unclear. The germline V and J ends were trimmed by 4 bases and 2 bases, with 6 bases remaining between them. The germline V gene has CDR1 SGHTA and CDR2 FQGNSA. CDR3 length: 13 residues. The CDR3 DNA sequence: TGTGCCAGCAGCTCTGGGCCTGGAAACACCATATATTTT. This gives the protein CASSSGPGNTIYF.

The genes are TRBV4-3 and TRBJ2-3; TRBD1 agrees at 7 bases. The length of the CDR3 is 17 residues. CDR1 and CDR2 (germline): LGHNA, YSLEER. With 0 bases clipped from V and 5 bases from J, the junction kept 11 bases outside the gene matches. The CDR3 sequence is CASSQDIRQGVGDTQYF. The CDR3 region has the DNA TGCGCCAGCAGCCAAGACATAAGACAGGGAGTGGGAGATACGCAGTATTTT.

V is TRBV10-3 and J is TRBJ1-3; 7 nucleotides match TRBD1. The CDR3 loop spans 11 amino acids. Losses at the gene ends were 10 bases for V and 8 bases for J; bases not matched to a gene: 5. Germline assignment: CDR1 ENHRY and CDR2 SYGVKD. CDR3 nucleotides: TGTGCCACCCGACAGGGAGACACCATATATTTT. Amino acids: CATRQGDTIYF.

The rearrangement joins TRBV28 to TRBJ2-1, with D possibly being TRBD2 (6 bases). The CDR3 totals 16 residues. Between the trimmed V and J ends, which lost 5 bases and 8 bases, there was a span of 22 bases. From germline, CDR1 is MDHEN and CDR2 SYDVKM. CDR3 nucleotides: TGTGCCAGCAGTATGTATTCGTCACGGGAGAGGCATGAGCAGTTCTTC. Translated: CASSMYSSRERHEQFF.

The rearrangement uses TRBV5-1 and TRBJ2-1, with 10 nucleotides matching TRBD2. The CDR3 sequence is 15 residues long. Germline V gene sequence: CDR1 SGHRS, CDR2 YFSETQ. V lost 4 bases to trimming and J lost 5 bases; unmatched junction nucleotides: 6. The CDR3 protein is CASSIGTSANNEQFF. The CDR3, as DNA: TGCGCCAGCAGCATAGGGACTAGCGCCAACAATGAGCAGTTCTTC.

The rearrangement links TRBV7-3 to TRBJ2-1; 7 bases are shared with TRBD2. The CDR3 totals 14 residues. Trimming at V came to 2 bases and at J to 7 bases, leaving 5 bases not matched to a gene. Germline CDR1 SGHTA, CDR2 FQGTGA. DNA of the CDR3: TGTGCCAGCAGCTTACTTGCGGGAGCGAATGAGCAGTTCTTC. This translates into CASSLLAGANEQFF.

CDR3 protein: CASSLTGSNQETQYF. CDR3 nucleotides: TGCGCCAGCAGCCTAACCGGGAGCAACCAAGAGACCCAGTACTTC. This chain joins TRBV5-1 and TRBJ2-5; weak D call: TRBD2 (6 bases). Germline V lookup: CDR1 SGHRS, CDR2 YFSETQ. V lost 4 bases to trimming and J lost 0 bases, with 13 bases between them. The CDR3 has 15 amino acids.

The DNA of the CDR3 is TGCAGTGCTAGAATCGGGTATGGCTACACCTTC. It codes for CSARIGYGYTF. The chain couples TRBV20-1 to TRBJ1-2; D gene ambiguous. The CDR3 spans 11 residues. V was shortened by 2 bases and J by 5 bases, with 6 bases between the two germline ends. Germline CDR1 is DFQATT and CDR2 is SNEGSKA (reference sequence).

The chain couples TRBV19 to TRBJ2-1; perhaps TRBD1 as D (6 bases). Looked up from germline, CDR1 is LNHDA and CDR2 is SQIVND (reference sequence). V was pared by 7 bases and J by 10 bases, with 14 bases between. The CDR3 sequence is 12 residues long. The chain's CDR3 is CASNLQGREQFF. The CDR3 coding sequence is TGTGCCAGTAACCTACAGGGCAGGGAGCAGTTCTTC.

The chain joins TRBV6-5 to TRBJ2-3; 9 bases are a match to TRBD2. Looked up from germline, CDR1 is MNHEY and CDR2 is SVGAGI. V was clipped by 7 bases and J by 7 bases; unmatched bases: 9. The CDR3 spans 14 residues. CDR3 region: CASKGREGTNTQYF. CDR3 nucleotides: TGTGCCAGCAAGGGGCGGGAGGGGACGAATACGCAGTATTTT.